This TCR beta chain was documented in a study of T-cell reconstitution after alpha-beta-depleted transplantation in children. This clonotype was found many times. The library targeted TCRbeta and was prepared with unique molecular identifiers. Each CDR3 protein gets one entry after TCRdb re-called the PCR reads with MiXCR. This table has 230,000 or so distinct CDR3 sequences, about 11% appearing once. Germline CDR1 reads DFQATT; CDR2 reads SNEGSKA (reference sequence). The CDR3 has 17 residues. V gave up 7 bases and J gave up 1 base, with 23 bases separating them. The origin of this receptor is a human donor who donated a stem cell graft to a child with acute lymphoblastic leukemia. The sample in question was PBMCs from the stem cell graft donor, obtained from the stem cell graft. The chain links TRBV20-1 to TRBJ1-5; D call uncertain. CDR3 DNA sequence: TGCAGTGTCCGAGGGAGGGTTGGGCAGTTCAGCAATCAGCCCCAGCATTTT. It codes for CSVRGRVGQFSNQPQHF.